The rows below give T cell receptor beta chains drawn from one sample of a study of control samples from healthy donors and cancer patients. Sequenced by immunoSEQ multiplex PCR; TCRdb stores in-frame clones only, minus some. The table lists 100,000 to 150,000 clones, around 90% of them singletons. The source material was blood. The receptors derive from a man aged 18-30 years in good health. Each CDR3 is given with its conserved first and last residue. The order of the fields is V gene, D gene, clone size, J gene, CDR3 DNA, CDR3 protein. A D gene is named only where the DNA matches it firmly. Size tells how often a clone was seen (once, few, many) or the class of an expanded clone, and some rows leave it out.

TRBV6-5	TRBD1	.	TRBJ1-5	TGTGCCAGCAGTCCGGGACAGGGCCGTCGGCCCCAGCATTTT	CASSPGQGRRPQHF
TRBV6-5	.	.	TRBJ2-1	TGTGCCAGCAGTTCCAGTGTGGAGCAGTTCTTC	CASSSSVEQFF
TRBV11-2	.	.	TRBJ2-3	TGTGCCAGCAGCTTAGCGCCAGATACGCAGTATTTT	CASSLAPDTQYF
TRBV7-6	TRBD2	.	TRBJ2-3	TGTGCCAGCAGCTTAACTAGCGGGGGCCTGACCGGGCAGTATTTT	CASSLTSGGLTGQYF
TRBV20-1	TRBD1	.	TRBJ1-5	TGCAGTGCTAGTTTACAGGGGACTCAGCCCCAGCATTTT	CSASLQGTQPQHF
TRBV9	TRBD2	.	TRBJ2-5	TGTGCCAGCAGCCATAGCGGGTCCTACCAAGAGACCCAGTACTTC	CASSHSGSYQETQYF
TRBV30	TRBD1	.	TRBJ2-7	TGTGCCTGGGCCCCCGGGACAGGGGGGTACGAGCAGTACTTC	CAWAPGTGGYEQYF
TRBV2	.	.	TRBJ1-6	TGTGCCAGCAGTCGGACGGACAATTCACCCCTCCACTTT	CASSRTDNSPLHF
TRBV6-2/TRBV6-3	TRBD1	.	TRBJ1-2	TGTGCCAGCAGTCACCACAAACAGGGGGCAGGATGGACTAACTATGGCTACACCTTC	CASSHHKQGAGWTNYGYTF
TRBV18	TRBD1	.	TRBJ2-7	TGTGCCAGCTCCCGGGACAGCCCCTACGAGCAGTACTTC	CASSRDSPYEQYF
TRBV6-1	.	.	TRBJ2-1	TGTGCCAGCAGTGAACTTTTTCTCTCCTACAATGAGCAGTTCTTC	CASSELFLSYNEQFF
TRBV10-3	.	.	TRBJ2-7	TGTGCCATCAGTGATAGGCAGACTGCATCCTACGAGCAGTACTTC	CAISDRQTASYEQYF
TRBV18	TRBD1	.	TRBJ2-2	TGTGCCAGCTCACCACAGGGACAGGGGGCGACCGGGGAGCTGTTTTTT	CASSPQGQGATGELFF
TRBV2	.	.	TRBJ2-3	TGTGCCAGCAACGGATTCTGGGGCACAGATACGCAGTATTTT	CASNGFWGTDTQYF
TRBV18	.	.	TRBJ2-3	TGTGCCAGCTCACCAACAGGGTCAGATACGCAGTATTTT	CASSPTGSDTQYF
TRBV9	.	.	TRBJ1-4	TGTGCCAGCAGCCTGGCGGGGGCAGGGGAAAAACTGTTTTTT	CASSLAGAGEKLFF
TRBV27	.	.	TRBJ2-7	TGTGCCAGCAGAGATCTGGGATCCCTACGTGGGCAGTACTTC	CASRDLGSLRGQYF
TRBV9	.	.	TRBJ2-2	TGTGCCAGCAGCGTAGAACTAGCCGGGGAGCTGTTTTTT	CASSVELAGELFF
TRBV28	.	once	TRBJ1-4	TGTGCCAGCAGTACCAGATCCGGGCCGGGCGAAAAACTGTTTTTT	CASSTRSGPGEKLFF
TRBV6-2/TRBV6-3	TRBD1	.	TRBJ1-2	TGTGCCAGCAGTCGACAGGGTGCTAACTATGGCTACACCTTC	CASSRQGANYGYTF
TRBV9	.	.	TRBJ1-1	TGTGCCAGCAGCGGACTTGTAGGGAACACTGAAGCTTTCTTT	CASSGLVGNTEAFF
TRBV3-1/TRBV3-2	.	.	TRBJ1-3	TGTGCCAGCGGGGGTGAGGACACCATATATTTT	CASGGEDTIYF
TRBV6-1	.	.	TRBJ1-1	TGTGCCAGCAGTGAAGGGTCGGGGGGTGGCACTGAAGCTTTCTTT	CASSEGSGGGTEAFF
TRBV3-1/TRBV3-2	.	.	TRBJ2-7	TGTGCCAGCAGCCAAGATCGTGGGCGCCTCTCCTACGAGCAGTACTTC	CASSQDRGRLSYEQYF
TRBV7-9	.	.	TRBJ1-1	TGTGCCAGCAGCTTAGCAGGGGTGAGTGTGAGGAACACTGAAGCTTTCTTT	CASSLAGVSVRNTEAFF
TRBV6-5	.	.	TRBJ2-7	TGTGCCAGCAGTTACTCCGACAATTTACAGCAGTACTTC	CASSYSDNLQQYF
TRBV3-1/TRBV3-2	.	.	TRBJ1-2	TGTGCCAGCAGCCAAGACGCGTCCCGGGGGAACTATGGCTACACCTTC	CASSQDASRGNYGYTF
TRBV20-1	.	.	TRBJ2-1	TGCAGTGCTAGTCGAGGGGGGGATTATTACAATGAGCAGTTCTTC	CSASRGGDYYNEQFF
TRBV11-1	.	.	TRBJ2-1	TGTGCCAGCAGCTTTGGGGCGGCCCCCTACAATGAGCAGTTCTTC	CASSFGAAPYNEQFF
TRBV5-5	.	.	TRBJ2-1	TGTGCCAGCAGCTCGAATCAGGGGTACAATGAGCAGTTCTTC	CASSSNQGYNEQFF
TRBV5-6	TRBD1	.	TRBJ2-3	TGTGCCAGCAGCCCAAGGGGGCTTAGCACAGATACGCAGTATTTT	CASSPRGLSTDTQYF
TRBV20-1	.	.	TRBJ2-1	TGCAGTGCTAGAGGGGTCAATGAGCAGTTCTTC	CSARGVNEQFF
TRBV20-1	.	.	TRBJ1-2	TGCAGTGCTAGAGAGGGCTACACCTTC	CSAREGYTF
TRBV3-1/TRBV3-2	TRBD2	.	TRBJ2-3	TGTGCCAGCAGCCAAGTGGCGGGGGGCCCCTCTACAACAGATACGCAGTATTTT	CASSQVAGGPSTTDTQYF
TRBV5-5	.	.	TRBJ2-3	TGTGCCAGCAGCTTGAGTACTAGCACAGATACGCAGTATTTT	CASSLSTSTDTQYF
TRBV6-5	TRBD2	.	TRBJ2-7	TGTGCCAGCGGGACTAGCGGTTCCTACGAGCAGTACTTC	CASGTSGSYEQYF
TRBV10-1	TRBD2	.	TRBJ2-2	TGCGCCAGCAGCGACGGAAGGACTAGCGGCACCGGGGAGCTGTTTTTT	CASSDGRTSGTGELFF
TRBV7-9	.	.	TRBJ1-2	TGTGCCAGCAGCTTAACAGCCTCTCCCTATGGCTACACCTTC	CASSLTASPYGYTF
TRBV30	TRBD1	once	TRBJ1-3	TGTGCCTGGAGTGGGGACAGCCGCTCTGGAAACACCATATATTTT	CAWSGDSRSGNTIYF
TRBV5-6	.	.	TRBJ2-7	TGTGCCAGCAGCTTGACCAGCCTTAACTACGAGCAGTACTTC	CASSLTSLNYEQYF
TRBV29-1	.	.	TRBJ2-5	TGCAGCGTTGGAGACAGTTTAATGGGGACCCAGTACTTC	CSVGDSLMGTQYF
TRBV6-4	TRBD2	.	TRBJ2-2	TGTGCCAGCATGAGGACTAGCGGGGGCGAGAACACCGGGGAGCTGTTTTTT	CASMRTSGGENTGELFF
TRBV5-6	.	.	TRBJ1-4	TGTGCCAGCAGCTTGAACAGATATGAAAAACTGTTTTTT	CASSLNRYEKLFF
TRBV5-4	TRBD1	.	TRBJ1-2	TGTGCCAGCAGCCCGACAGGGGAGTTGCGCGGCTACACCTTC	CASSPTGELRGYTF
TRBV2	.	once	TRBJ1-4	TGTGCCAGCAGATCAGAAGCAACTAATGAAAAACTGTTTTTT	CASRSEATNEKLFF